This entry lists 8 T cell receptor beta chains sequenced from one sample in a study of STAT5B mutations in CD4+ large granular lymphocyte leukemia. Method: immunoSEQ multiplex PCR; TCRdb's copy keeps in-frame clones and lacks some. The table includes approximately 31,000 clones, less than 80% detected once. Sequencing was carried out using CD4+ T cells from blood buffy coats. The receptors shown here come from a human donor in good health.

This chain connects TRBV2 to TRBJ1-1; D possibly corresponds to TRBD1 (6 bases). The ends were cut back, 8 bases at V and 5 bases at J, with 15 bases in the middle. Germline V gene data show CDR1 as SNHLY and CDR2 as FYNNEI. The CDR3 is 13 amino acids. The DNA of the CDR3 is TGTGCCAGCGGCATCACAGGGTGGACTGAAGCTTTCTTT. The encoded protein is CASGITGWTEAFF.

This clone was recorded only once. The chain employs TRBV19 and TRBJ2-1, with unresolved D. CDR3 length: 14 amino acids. V shed 5 bases and J shed 7 bases, with 15 bases lying between them. In germline, CDR1 is LNHDA, CDR2 SQIVND (reference sequence). CDR3 amino acids: CASSAHQVGNEQFF. CDR3 DNA: TGTGCCAGTAGTGCTCATCAGGTTGGGAATGAGCAGTTCTTC.

The chain recombines TRBV19 with TRBJ2-1; 7 bases match TRBD1. The CDR3 covers 14 residues. J gave up 6 bases and V 3 bases, and 5 bases lay outside the gene matches. Germline values: CDR1 LNHDA, CDR2 SQIVND (reference sequence). The CDR3 is CASSIRTGFNEQFF. Written as DNA, the CDR3 is TGTGCCAGTAGTATTAGGACAGGCTTCAATGAGCAGTTCTTC.

The genes are TRBV19 and TRBJ2-5; 9 nucleotides agree with TRBD2. Germline lookup yields CDR1 LNHDA and CDR2 SQIVND (reference sequence). V dropped 5 bases and J dropped 4; count of bases not matched to a gene: 11. This CDR3 comprises 16 residues. CDR3 in DNA: TGTGCCAGTAGTCAATCGGGCCTAGCGGGGAGAGAGACCCAGTACTTC. The encoded protein is CASSQSGLAGRETQYF.

This clone was counted a single time. The J gene is TRBJ2-1, the V gene TRBV29-1; D is unclear. Germline V CDR1 and CDR2: SQVTM, ANQGSEA. V lost 4 bases to trimming and J lost 5 bases, with 15 bases between them. This CDR3 region has 14 residues. CDR3 residues: CSVALVGPDNEQFF. The CDR3 DNA reads TGCAGCGTTGCCTTGGTCGGGCCGGACAATGAGCAGTTCTTC.

This clone was detected only a few times. The rearrangement links TRBV6-1 to TRBJ2-2, with D perhaps being TRBD1 or TRBD2 (5 bases each). CDR1 MNHNS and CDR2 SASEGT come from the germline V gene. Trimming stripped 8 bases from V and 5 bases from J, with 18 bases between. The length of the CDR3 is 15 residues. CDR3 protein: CASLTSSGRTGELFF. The CDR3 DNA reads as TGTGCCAGCTTAACCTCGTCAGGGAGAACCGGGGAGCTGTTTTTT.

This clone was counted once. This chain uses TRBV7-8 with TRBJ2-5; possibly TRBD1 for D (6 bases). The V end was cut by 0 bases, the J end by 5 bases, with 19 bases between. The CDR3 has 17 amino acids. Per the germline V gene, CDR1 is SGHVS and CDR2 is FQNEAQ. Written as DNA, the CDR3 is TGTGCCAGCAGCTTAGCGGGGGCAGGGCCGTCGAGCGAGACCCAGTACTTC. This gives the protein CASSLAGAGPSSETQYF.

This clone was detected only a few times. V usage is TRBV6-1 and J usage is TRBJ1-2, with D uncertain. The V end was cut by 8 bases, the J end by 2 bases, with 12 bases between. This CDR3 region has 13 residues. Germline V CDR1 and CDR2: MNHNS, SASEGT. Here the CDR3 reads CASSLTGNYGYTF. As DNA, the CDR3 is TGTGCCAGCTCTCTGACGGGAAACTATGGCTACACCTTC.